The clone carrying this TCR beta chain appeared a few times. Its antigen is as yet unknown. The source of the sample is a study of blood T cells in healthy people across ages. Study-level points and caveats: Long-lived donors exceeded aged donors in naive CD4+ cells and diversity. Expanded clonotype shifts may have been confounded, as the donors had an unknown CMV status.

From germline, CDR1 is SGHRS and CDR2 YFSETQ. The ends lost 0 bases at V and 5 bases at J; junction bases unmatched: 3. CDR3 size: 16 residues. Next came a second PCR, run for roughly 6 to 11 cycles, which used a sample-barcoded 5' primer along with a J-beta primer mix. With 12 random nucleotides, a template-switch adaptor tagged each individual cDNA molecule. TCRdb reprocessed the 5' RACE reads via MiXCR and lists one record per CDR3 protein. The sample consists of 540,000 or so distinct CDR3 sequences, roughly 29% of them appearing once. This clonotype was obtained from a woman in her sixties or seventies in good health. Sequencing was performed on blood. The chain recombines TRBV5-1 with TRBJ2-5; 14 bases map to TRBD2. CDR3 coding DNA: TGCGCCAGCAGCTTGGGGACTAGCGGGGGGTCGGAGACCCAGTACTTC. Encoded protein: CASSLGTSGGSETQYF.